This T cell receptor (beta chain) derives from a study of cytomegalovirus exposure and HLA in healthy donors. Overall study findings and caveats: In an earlier analysis, productive rearrangement rates for most beta V segments clustered near 87% or 30%. Serostatus for CMV was the only available immune exposure information.

PCR used 60 Vbeta primers and 13 Jbeta primers. Profiled with immunoSEQ multiplex PCR; TCRdb holds only in-frame clones, not every one. The data contain about 150,000 clones, more than 70% of them singletons. There are a few counts of this clone. No antigen is known for it. This CDR3 is 15 amino acids long. CDR1 and CDR2 (germline): SGHNT, YENEEA. After removal of 4 bases from V and 1 base from J, the junction contained 4 bases not matched to a gene. This receptor was obtained from a woman between 40 and 50 years old in good health and CMV-seropositive. The chain has TRBV11-3 and TRBJ2-7; TRBD2 agrees at 10 bases. Source material: PBMCs. The CDR3, as DNA: TGTGCCAGCAGCTCCACTAGCGGGGCTTCCTACGAGCAGTACTTC. It yields the protein CASSSTSGASYEQYF.